Listed below are T cell receptor beta chains from one sample, sequenced in a study of blood T cells in healthy people across ages. MiXCR, run by TCRdb on the 5' RACE reads, gives a single entry per CDR3 protein. This sample has around 1.7 million distinct CDR3 sequences, with approximately 28% found just once. Sequencing was done on a sample of blood. Every receptor here comes from a young woman in good health. Both conserved end residues are part of each CDR3. The order of the fields is CDR3 length, D gene, J gene, V gene, clone size, CDR3 protein, CDR3 DNA. A D gene is named only where the DNA matches it firmly. Rows may omit the clone size; those that give it use once, few, many or a size class.

>14|.|TRBJ1-5|TRBV12-3/TRBV12-4|.
CASTRGPMGQPQHF
TGTGCCAGCACGCGCGGCCCCATGGGACAGCCCCAGCATTTT
>15|TRBD2|TRBJ2-1|TRBV28|.
CASKTSGGAYNEQFF
TGTGCCAGCAAGACTAGCGGGGGAGCCTACAATGAGCAGTTCTTC
>17|.|TRBJ2-1|TRBV19|.
CASSIPQDLSSYNEQFF
TGTGCCAGTAGTATACCCCAGGACTTGAGCTCCTACAATGAGCAGTTCTTC
>12|.|TRBJ2-3|TRBV20-1|few
CSAWDNTDTQYF
TGCAGTGCGTGGGACAACACAGATACGCAGTATTTT
>13|TRBD1|TRBJ1-1|TRBV7-2|.
CASSLGDRMDAFF
TGTGCCAGCAGCTTAGGGGACAGGATGGATGCTTTCTTT
>15|.|TRBJ2-5|TRBV20-1|.
CSAASPSAVKETQYF
TGCAGTGCAGCTAGCCCCTCAGCGGTTAAAGAGACCCAGTACTTC
>16|.|TRBJ2-6|TRBV2|few
CASSEAIAAGANVLTF
TGTGCCAGCAGTGAAGCGATTGCGGCTGGGGCCAACGTCCTGACTTTC
>18|.|TRBJ2-6|TRBV5-1|few
CASSLGNSPRSGANVLTF
TGCGCCAGCAGCTTGGGGAACTCTCCTAGGTCTGGGGCCAACGTCCTGACTTTC
>14|TRBD2|TRBJ2-1|TRBV6-1|.
CASLKLAEYNEQFF
TGTGCCAGCCTCAAACTAGCGGAATACAATGAGCAGTTCTTC
>16|TRBD1|TRBJ2-5|TRBV10-3|many
CAISESFGTGQETQYF
TGTGCCATCAGTGAGTCGTTCGGGACAGGGCAAGAGACCCAGTACTTC
>14|.|TRBJ2-6|TRBV25-1|.
CAGSNSSGANVLTF
TGTGCCGGCAGTAATAGCTCTGGGGCCAACGTCCTGACTTTC
>16|TRBD2|TRBJ2-3|TRBV12-3/TRBV12-4|few
CASSEKATSGTDTQYF
TGTGCCAGCAGCGAAAAAGCGACTAGCGGCACAGATACGCAGTATTTT
>13|.|TRBJ1-5|TRBV7-9|.
CASILGGNQPQHF
TGTGCCAGCATCTTAGGGGGGAATCAGCCCCAGCATTTT
>17|.|TRBJ2-3|TRBV12-3/TRBV12-4|.
CASRPRGDSRSTDTQYF
TGTGCCAGCAGGCCTCGAGGGGATAGCCGGAGCACAGATACGCAGTATTTT
>13|.|TRBJ2-4|TRBV5-1|many
CASSLGGDNIQYF
TGCGCCAGCAGCTTGGGGGGCGACAACATTCAGTACTTC
>16|TRBD2|TRBJ2-3|TRBV11-2|.
CASSSPRAGGHGTQYF
TGTGCCAGCAGCTCCCCCAGGGCGGGGGGGCATGGGACGCAGTATTTT
>13|TRBD2|TRBJ2-5|TRBV12-3/TRBV12-4|.
CASSWERGETQYF
TGTGCCAGCAGTTGGGAGCGGGGAGAGACCCAGTACTTC
>14|.|TRBJ2-1|TRBV5-5|many
CASSPPISYNEQFF
TGTGCCAGCAGCCCCCCCATTTCCTACAATGAGCAGTTCTTC
>13|.|TRBJ1-1|TRBV10-3|few
CAISYRGTDEAFF
TGTGCCATCAGTTATAGGGGGACCGATGAAGCTTTCTTT
>11|.|TRBJ2-5|TRBV20-1|.
CSGRQLETQYF
TGCAGTGGCCGACAGTTGGAGACCCAGTACTTC
>17|.|TRBJ2-1|TRBV4-1|.
CASSHWQGTRRYNEQFF
TGCGCCAGCAGCCACTGGCAAGGGACACGTCGTTACAATGAGCAGTTCTTC
>13|.|TRBJ1-2|TRBV7-6|.
CASSRRRGDGYTF
TGTGCCAGCAGCCGCCGTCGGGGAGATGGCTACACCTTC
>15|.|TRBJ2-1|TRBV4-1|few
CASSQSGAGEGGQFF
TGCGCCAGCAGCCAGTCCGGAGCAGGAGAAGGGGGGCAGTTCTTC
>13|.|TRBJ1-6|TRBV13|once
CASSIRGQSPLHF
TGTGCCAGCTCGATCCGGGGGCAATCACCCCTCCACTTT
>15|.|TRBJ1-2|TRBV5-1|few
CASSLVQGLDYGYTF
TGCGCCAGCAGCTTGGTTCAGGGGTTAGACTATGGCTACACCTTC
>11|.|TRBJ1-2|TRBV29-1|many
CSVMGGYGYTF
TGCAGCGTTATGGGGGGCTATGGCTACACCTTC
>15|.|TRBJ2-1|TRBV4-1|many
CASSQGGNSYNEQFF
TGCGCCAGCAGCCAAGGGGGGAACTCCTACAATGAGCAGTTCTTC
>16|TRBD2|TRBJ2-7|TRBV3-1|.
CASSQDSAGGSREQYF
TGTGCCAGCAGCCAAGATAGCGCGGGGGGATCGCGGGAGCAGTACTTC
>14|.|TRBJ2-1|TRBV7-2|many
CASSLLSPYNEQFF
TGTGCCAGCAGCTTGCTTAGTCCATACAATGAGCAGTTCTTC
>15|TRBD2|TRBJ2-3|TRBV11-2|.
CASSTREGQSDTQYF
TGTGCCAGCAGCACCCGGGAGGGCCAATCAGATACGCAGTATTTT
>13|TRBD1|TRBJ2-1|TRBV29-1|many
CSVTGMALGEQFF
TGCAGCGTGACAGGGATGGCTTTGGGGGAGCAGTTCTTC
>16|TRBD2|TRBJ2-1|TRBV5-6|.
CASSEPGGASYNEQFF
TGTGCCAGCAGCGAACCGGGGGGAGCCTCCTACAATGAGCAGTTCTTC
>15|TRBD2|TRBJ2-3|TRBV27|.
CASSLGRVPTDTQYF
TGTGCCAGCAGTTTAGGGAGGGTTCCAACAGATACGCAGTATTTT
>14|.|TRBJ1-1|TRBV5-5|.
CASSLYRTNTEAFF
TGTGCCAGCAGCCTCTACAGAACGAACACTGAAGCTTTCTTT
>14|.|TRBJ1-2|TRBV5-6|.
CASSPEDKRLGYTF
TGTGCCAGCAGTCCCGAGGACAAAAGGTTGGGCTACACCTTC
>16|TRBD2|TRBJ2-3|TRBV12-3/TRBV12-4|once
CASRWVAGVRSDTQYF
TGTGCCAGCAGATGGGTAGCGGGGGTCAGATCAGATACGCAGTATTTT
>12|.|TRBJ2-5|TRBV6-9|few
CASRLGQETQYF
TGTGCCAGCAGACTCGGCCAAGAGACCCAGTACTTC
>16|.|TRBJ2-2|TRBV2|.
CASSVRAHPNTGELFF
TGTGCCAGCAGTGTAAGGGCCCACCCGAACACCGGGGAGCTGTTTTTT
>15|.|TRBJ2-3|TRBV11-2|.
CASSSNPPPGDTQYF
TGTGCCAGCAGCTCTAACCCGCCTCCGGGGGATACGCAGTATTTT
>14|.|TRBJ2-5|TRBV5-1|few
CASSSGPVDETQYF
TGCGCCAGCAGCTCCGGCCCGGTAGACGAGACCCAGTACTTC
>12|TRBD1|TRBJ2-1|TRBV27|many
CASRILQGWEFF
TGTGCCAGCAGAATACTACAGGGGTGGGAGTTCTTC
>14|TRBD2|TRBJ2-3|TRBV5-1|few
CASTSIAGGNTQYF
TGCGCTAGCACTTCTATAGCGGGAGGGAATACGCAGTATTTT
>17|.|TRBJ1-5|TRBV11-3|few
CASSFRRQGFFYQPQHF
TGTGCCAGCAGCTTTAGGCGGCAGGGGTTTTTCTATCAGCCCCAGCATTTT
>13|.|TRBJ2-3|TRBV7-2|few
CACSLQTDIWQYF
TGTGCCTGCAGCCTACAGACAGACATATGGCAGTATTTT
>13|TRBD1|TRBJ2-7|TRBV20-1|.
CSASQGAPEEQYF
TGCAGTGCTAGTCAGGGGGCGCCGGAAGAGCAGTACTTC